This T cell receptor beta chain was found in a study of tumor and adjacent non-tumor tissue in lung cancer. On the study more broadly: Patients comprised roughly 12 adenocarcinoma, a couple of squamous cell carcinoma and 1 small cell lung cancer. Study conclusions and caveats: TCR diversity was significantly greater in tumor than normal lung tissue. Tumor repertoires had a smaller top 100 clone share than normal lung.

The template was RNA from unsorted bulk tissue. With regard to this clonotype: Its target is unknown. One end of the junction is discordant with germline, which a read error may explain.

A modified ARM-PCR protocol with three rounds of nested PCR amplified TCRbeta. One entry per CDR3 protein results from TCRdb running MiXCR on the multiplex PCR reads. Altogether over 110,000 distinct CDR3 sequences are present, approximately 72% being singletons, with the ten largest covering roughly 18%. Germline values: CDR1 SGHAT, CDR2 FQNNGV. The CDR3 has 19 amino acids. The sequencing input was lung tumor tissue. This TCR came from a man aged 55 to 70 with small cell lung cancer. The chain is built from TRBV11-2 and TRBJ2-2, with 9 bases fitting TRBD2. The CDR3 protein is CASNPGTSRRAINTGELFF. Here the CDR3 DNA reads TGTGCCAGCAACCCTGGGACTAGCAGGAGGGCCATAAACACGGGGGAGCTGTTTTTT.